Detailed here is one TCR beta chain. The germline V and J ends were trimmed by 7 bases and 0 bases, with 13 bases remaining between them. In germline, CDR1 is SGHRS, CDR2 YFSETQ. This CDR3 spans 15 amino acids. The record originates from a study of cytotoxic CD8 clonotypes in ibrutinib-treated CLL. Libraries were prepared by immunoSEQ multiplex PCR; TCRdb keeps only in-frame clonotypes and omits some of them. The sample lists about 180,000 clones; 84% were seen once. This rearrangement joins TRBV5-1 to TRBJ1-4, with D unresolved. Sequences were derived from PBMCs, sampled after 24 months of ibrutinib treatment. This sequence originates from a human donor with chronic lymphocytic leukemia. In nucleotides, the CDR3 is TGCGCCAGCTCGTTAAACCCCTCAACTAATGAAAAACTGTTTTTT. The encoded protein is CASSLNPSTNEKLFF.